Shown below are 7 T cell receptor beta chains from a single sample sequenced in a study of blood T cell repertoires in COVID-19. Using immunoSEQ multiplex PCR, the repertoire was profiled, and TCRdb retains in-frame clones only, with some absent. The profile covers about 430,000 clones, with nearly 90% appearing a single time and 1.4% to 1.5% taken by the ten largest. Source material: PBMCs or T cells enriched from blood (not recorded which). Receptor source: a woman between 18 and 30 years old who had been exposed to COVID-19.

The chain links TRBV19 to TRBJ1-2; 7 nucleotides align to TRBD1. Germline V gives CDR1 LNHDA, CDR2 SQIVND (reference sequence). CDR3 length: 14 residues. The junction had 7 bases not matched to a gene; V was cut back by 7 bases and J by 2 bases. The CDR3 spells CASTLGTANYGYTF. In DNA, the CDR3 is TGTGCCAGTACCCTCGGGACAGCCAACTATGGCTACACCTTC.

The CDR3 spells CASSRTGDPYNEQFF. The CDR3 DNA reads TGTGCCAGCAGCCGTACAGGGGACCCCTACAATGAGCAGTTCTTC. The chain has TRBV3-1 (or the pseudogene TRBV3-2) and TRBJ2-1; 7 nucleotides line up with TRBD1. CDR1 and CDR2 (germline): LGHDT, YNNKEL (reference sequence). V was clipped by 4 bases and J by 2 bases; unmatched bases: 5. The CDR3 spans 15 residues.

The V call is TRBV27, the J call TRBJ1-2; D uncertain. This CDR3 contains 14 residues. Trimming took off 2 bases at V and 4 bases at J, with 11 bases between the two ends. Germline V gene sequence: CDR1 MNHEY, CDR2 SMNVEV (reference sequence). The CDR3 DNA follows: TGTGCCAGCAGTTTACATCCCGGGTTCTATGGCTACACCTTC. This gives the protein CASSLHPGFYGYTF.

The CDR3 coding sequence is TGTGCCAGCAGCTCCTCTACAGCTAGCACAGATACGCAGTATTTT. This codes for CASSSSTASTDTQYF. This chain links TRBV6-5 with TRBJ2-3, with D unclear. The CDR3 is 15 residues long. The germline CDR1 and CDR2 sequences are MNHEY and SVGAGI. With 6 bases removed from V and 0 bases from J, the gap between germline ends came to 13 bases.

V gene TRBV6-6 combines with J gene TRBJ2-7; 8 bases are a match to TRBD1. The V segment lost 8 bases and the J segment 3 bases; nucleotides outside the gene matches: 9. CDR1 and CDR2 from the germline V gene are MNHNY and SVGAGI (reference sequence). The CDR3 runs to 14 residues. CDR3 sequence reads: CASLPQGQGYEQYF. The CDR3 DNA reads as TGTGCCAGCCTCCCTCAAGGACAGGGCTACGAGCAGTACTTC.

This chain uses TRBV7-9 with TRBJ1-2; D is unresolved. The CDR3 extends over 13 amino acids. Germline CDR1 is SEHNR and CDR2 is FQNEAQ (reference sequence). Trimming took off 2 bases at V and 5 bases at J, with 9 bases between the two ends. The CDR3: CASSLRSGYGYTF. CDR3 in DNA: TGTGCCAGCAGCTTACGATCGGGATATGGCTACACCTTC.

The chain has TRBV27 and TRBJ2-7; possibly TRBD1 for D (6 bases). This CDR3 has 13 residues. Germline V gives CDR1 MNHEY, CDR2 SMNVEV (reference sequence). The ends were cut back, 2 bases at V and 3 bases at J, with 8 bases in the middle. CDR3 loop: CASSLRGIYEQYF. CDR3 DNA sequence: TGTGCCAGCAGTTTAAGGGGGATCTACGAGCAGTACTTC.